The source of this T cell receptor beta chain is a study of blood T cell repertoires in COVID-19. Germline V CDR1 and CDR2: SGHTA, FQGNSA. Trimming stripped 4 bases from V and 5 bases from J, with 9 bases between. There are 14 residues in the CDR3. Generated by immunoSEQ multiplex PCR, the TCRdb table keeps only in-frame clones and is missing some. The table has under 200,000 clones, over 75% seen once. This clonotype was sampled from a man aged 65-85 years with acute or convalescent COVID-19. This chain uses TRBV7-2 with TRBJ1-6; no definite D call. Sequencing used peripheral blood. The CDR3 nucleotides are TGTGCCAGCAGCTCCCCCGGGAATAATTCACCCCTCCACTTT. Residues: CASSSPGNNSPLHF.